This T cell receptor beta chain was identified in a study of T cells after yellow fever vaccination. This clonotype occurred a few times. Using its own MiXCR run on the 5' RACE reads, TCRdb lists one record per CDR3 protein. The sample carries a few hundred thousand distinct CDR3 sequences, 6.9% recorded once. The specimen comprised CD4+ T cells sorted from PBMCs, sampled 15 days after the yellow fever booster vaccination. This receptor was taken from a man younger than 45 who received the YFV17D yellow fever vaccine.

CDR3 nucleotides: TGTGCCAGCAGTTTCTTGAGGCCGGGACAGCCAGGAGAGACCCAGTACTTC. Its protein product is CASSFLRPGQPGETQYF. The V gene is TRBV7-2, the J gene TRBJ2-5, with TRBD1 matching 7 bases. Germline CDR1 SGHTA, CDR2 FQGNSA. This CDR3 spans 17 amino acids. With 6 bases clipped from V and 4 bases from J, the junction kept 17 bases outside the gene matches.